Included here is one T cell receptor beta chain sequence, with context. What it recognizes is unknown. The data were obtained in a study of shared clonotypes between healthy human individuals. Study background: The plates for each donor numbered three CD4 naive, three CD4 memory, two CD8 naive and one CD8 memory. Study-wide findings and caveats: Donors were few, which limited the genetic and exposure-history diversity represented.

CDR3 length equals 16 residues. The V end was cut by 3 bases, the J end by 6 bases, with 19 bases between. CDR1 is SGHTA and CDR2 is FQGNSA in the germline V gene. Assay: immunoSEQ multiplex PCR; the TCRdb copy retains only in-frame clones and omits some. The sample includes a few hundred thousand clones, less than 85% of them seen just once. HIV-negative, healthy adults without recent acute infections or vaccinations were the donors. There were only Caucasian adults among the donors, and all lived in Nashville, Tennessee. This TCR was recovered from a man aged 25-40 years in good health. What was sequenced was memory CD4+ T cells sorted from blood. Documented subset: CD45RA-negative fraction. The rearrangement uses TRBV7-2 and TRBJ2-3; a possible D gene is TRBD2 (6 bases). The CDR3 spells CASSLGAQDYRDTQYF. CDR3 DNA: TGTGCCAGCAGCTTGGGTGCTCAGGACTATCGGGATACGCAGTATTTT. The full variable domain, its missing parts supplied by reference TRBV7-2 and TRBJ2-3, is GAGVSQSPSNKVTEKGKDVELRCDPISGHTALYWYRQSLGQGLEFLIYFQGNSAPDKSGLPSDRFSAERTGGSVSTLTIQRTQQEDSAVYLCASSLGAQDYRDTQYFGPGTRLTVL.